Described below is a single TCR beta chain sequence and its context. PCR used 60 Vbeta primers and 13 Jbeta primers. The data were produced by immunoSEQ multiplex PCR, yet TCRdb's version contains in-frame clones alone and is incomplete. Of around 93,000 clones in the sample, over 60% were seen once. The sample is drawn from a study of cytomegalovirus exposure and HLA in healthy donors. The germline CDR1 and CDR2 sequences are MGHRA and YSYEKL. This CDR3 comprises 17 residues. V lost 4 bases and J lost 1; bases outside the gene matches: 9. The rearrangement joins TRBV4-1 to TRBJ1-4; 7 bases are shared with TRBD1. Sequencing was carried out using PBMCs. The sequence was collected from a boy aged 5-17 years in good health and CMV-seropositive. As DNA, the CDR3 is TGCGCCAGCAGCCCCAGGAGGGGGCGGGTAACTAATGAAAAACTGTTTTTT. Amino acid sequence: CASSPRRGRVTNEKLFF.